This T cell receptor beta chain derives from a study of blood T cell repertoires in COVID-19 (dated by TCRdb to the early 2020s). The study in broad terms: Collaborator samples came from the United States, Italy and Spain and covered acute and convalescent phases of COVID-19. The prospective study material was composed of cDNA or gDNA derived from T cells, B-cell-depleted T cells, or PBMCs. Sample metadata almost always included a de-identified subject ID, COVID-19 status, age in years and sex. The repertoires were released in a freely available public database meant as a resource for research on the immune response to SARS-CoV-2. The samples were drawn from the first 160 participants of the ongoing ImmuneRACE study and from 1,254 subjects provided by 6 global collaborators. The dataset comprised deeply sampled blood TCRbeta repertoires from subjects exposed to, actively infected with, or recovered from COVID-19. Where available, HLA class I and class II types were taken from metadata supplied by the sample provider and were not determined by assay-based typing. General conclusions and limits of the study: Clinical and demographic metadata were provided uncurated, with the amount varying by source and participant.

From the germline V gene, CDR1 is MDHEN and CDR2 is SYDVKM. V trim: 2 bases; J trim: 5 bases; unmatched bases: 5. Its CDR3 holds 15 amino acids, cysteine through phenylalanine. Just CDR3 DNA is preserved here, 45 bases in frame from base 1. About this clone itself: It has no known antigen specificity. Within one base of it there is no much larger clone, and no base qualities were kept.

Participants in the prospective study were enrolled through a virtual design, were aged roughly 18 to 90 years, and lived in approximately 25 United States geographic areas. Cohort assignment in the prospective study relied on participant-reported clinical history from a screening survey and a study questionnaire. Exposed participants had been in contact with someone with a PCR-confirmed or clinician-diagnosed COVID-19 case within 2 weeks of study entry. In the prospective study, whole blood, serum and a nasopharyngeal or oropharyngeal swab were collected from each participant by mobile phlebotomists. Additional blood draws and questionnaires over an approximately 2-month period could optionally be provided by prospective study participants. Blood samples from the prospective study were shipped frozen or at room temperature prior to DNA extraction. TCRbeta CDR3 regions were amplified from genomic DNA using the immunoSEQ Assay, a bias-controlled multiplex PCR. The source study handled its data this way. Nucleated cell counts per sample were estimated from amplification of reference gene primers within the assay. To quantify the absolute abundance of each unique TCRbeta CDR3 rearrangement, sequence reads were collapsed and filtered. For each sample, productive Simpson clonality was calculated as the square root of Simpson's diversity index over productive rearrangements. This is the immuneACCESS table as TCRdb keeps it, with only in-frame sequences that have V and J called. A part of the clones is gone; compared with another copy, unresolved V genes explain less than half, and the rest is unexplained. The DNA gave D and trimming, while V, J and clone size come from that table. The sample table records hundreds of thousands of clones; about nine tenths of these occur just once. The ten largest clones take up 2.9% of the sample.

The receptor chain draws on TRBV28 and TRBJ2-2, with 7 central nucleotides matching TRBD1. The specimen sequenced was PBMCs or T cells enriched from blood (not recorded which). This receptor was identified in a woman aged 45 to 65 who had been exposed to COVID-19. The CDR3 protein: CASSLGGQITGELFF. The nucleotide sequence is given as TGTGCCAGCAGTTTAGGGGGACAGATAACCGGGGAGCTGTTTTTT.